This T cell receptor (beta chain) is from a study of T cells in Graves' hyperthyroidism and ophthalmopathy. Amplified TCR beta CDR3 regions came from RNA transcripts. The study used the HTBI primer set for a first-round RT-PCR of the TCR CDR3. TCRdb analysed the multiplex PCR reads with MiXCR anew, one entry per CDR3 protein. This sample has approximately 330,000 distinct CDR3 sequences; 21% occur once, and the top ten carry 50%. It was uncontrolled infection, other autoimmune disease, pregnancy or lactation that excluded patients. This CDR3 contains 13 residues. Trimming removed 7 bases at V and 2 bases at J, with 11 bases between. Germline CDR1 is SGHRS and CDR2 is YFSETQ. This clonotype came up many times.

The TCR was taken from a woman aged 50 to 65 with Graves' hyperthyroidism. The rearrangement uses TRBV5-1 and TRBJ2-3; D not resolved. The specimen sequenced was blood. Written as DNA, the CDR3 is TGCGCCAGCCGGAAGTCCTTCACAGATACGCAGTATTTT. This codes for CASRKSFTDTQYF.